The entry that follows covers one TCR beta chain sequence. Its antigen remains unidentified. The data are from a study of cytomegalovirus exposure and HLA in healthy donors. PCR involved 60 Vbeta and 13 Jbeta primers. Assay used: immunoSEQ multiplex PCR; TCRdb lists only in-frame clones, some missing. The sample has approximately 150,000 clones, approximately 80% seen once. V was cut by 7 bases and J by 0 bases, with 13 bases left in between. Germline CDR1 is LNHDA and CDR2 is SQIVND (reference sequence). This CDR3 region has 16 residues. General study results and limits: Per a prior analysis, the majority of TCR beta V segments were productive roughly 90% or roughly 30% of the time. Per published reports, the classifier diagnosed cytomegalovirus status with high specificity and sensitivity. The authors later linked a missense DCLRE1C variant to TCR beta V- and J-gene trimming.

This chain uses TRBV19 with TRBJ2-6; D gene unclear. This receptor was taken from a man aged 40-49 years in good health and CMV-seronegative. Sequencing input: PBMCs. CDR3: CASIEQTISGANVLTF. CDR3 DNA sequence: TGTGCCAGTATAGAACAGACAATCTCTGGGGCCAACGTCCTGACTTTC.